A single count supports the clone carrying this TCR beta chain. In the authors' methods: Amplification with reference gene primers provided the estimates of nucleated cell counts. The data were produced by immunoSEQ multiplex PCR, yet TCRdb's version contains in-frame clones alone and is incomplete. V and J calls and clone size are those listed in that table; D and trimming were worked out from the DNA. The top ten clones hold 6% to 9.5% of a sample with about 200,000 clones, 81% of them seen once. Germline CDR1 and CDR2: LNHDA and SQIVND (reference sequence). V lost 1 base and J 4 bases, leaving 13 bases between the germline ends. There are 15 residues in the CDR3. This specimen belongs to a study of blood T cell repertoires in COVID-19. About the study: Both acute and convalescent COVID-19 samples were obtained from the United States, Italy and Spain. PBMCs, B-cell-depleted T cells, or T cells provided the cDNA or gDNA that made up the material.

Material for sequencing was peripheral blood. The receptor's source is an elderly woman with acute or convalescent COVID-19. The chain employs TRBV19 and TRBJ1-2; D is uncertain. The CDR3 sequence is CASSIGAPGVYGYTF. DNA of the CDR3: TGTGCCAGTAGTATAGGTGCGCCCGGGGTCTATGGCTACACCTTC. The complete variable domain, with remaining parts taken from reference TRBV19 and TRBJ1-2, reads DGGITQSPKYLFRKEGQNVTLSCEQNLNHDAMYWYRQDPGQGLRLIYYSQIVNDFQKGDIAEGYSVSREKKESFPLTVTSAQKNPTAFYLCASSIGAPGVYGYTFGSGTRLTVV.